These 5 T cell receptor beta chains share one sample of origin, sequenced in a study of OX40 agonist ivuxolimab in advanced cancers. Sequencing was performed with immunoSEQ multiplex PCR; in TCRdb, only in-frame clones are kept and a portion is missing. Among some 69,000 clones listed, around 90% were seen once. Specimen: CD4+ or CD8+ T cells sorted from blood, collected in a trial of the OX40 agonist ivuxolimab. The receptors stem from an adult with an advanced solid tumor such as melanoma, head and neck, liver or kidney cancer.

V usage is TRBV7-2 and J usage is TRBJ2-5; 8 bases match TRBD1. The V segment lost 0 bases and the J segment 4 bases; nucleotides outside the gene matches: 4. CDR1 and CDR2 (germline): SGHTA, FQGNSA. There are 15 residues in the CDR3. The CDR3 sequence: CASSLAPGTGETQYF. The CDR3 DNA follows: TGTGCCAGCAGCTTAGCTCCGGGGACAGGAGAGACCCAGTACTTC.

This clone appeared once. The rearrangement joins TRBV7-3 to TRBJ1-6; perhaps TRBD1 as D (5 bases). CDR3 size: 14 residues. V lost 0 bases and J lost 9, with 9 bases in between. From germline, CDR1 is SGHTA and CDR2 FQGTGA. The CDR3 DNA reads TGTGCCAGCAGCTTAACGGCGGGGGGTTCACCCCTCCACTTT. It translates to CASSLTAGGSPLHF. Full variable domain (missing parts from reference TRBV7-3 and TRBJ1-6): GAGVSQTPSNKVTEKGKYVELRCDPISGHTALYWYRQSLGQGPEFLIYFQGTGAADDSGLPNDRFFAVRPEGSVSTLKIQRTERGDSAVYLCASSLTAGGSPLHFGNGTRLTVT.

The rearrangement uses TRBV18 and TRBJ2-7, with a possible D match to TRBD2 (6 bases). The length of the CDR3 is 14 residues. Germline lookup yields CDR1 KGHSH and CDR2 LQKENI. V gave up 0 bases and J gave up 4 bases, with 10 bases separating them. The CDR3 reads CASSPPSGPYEQYF. DNA of the CDR3: TGTGCCAGCTCACCACCGAGCGGGCCATACGAGCAGTACTTC.

The J gene is TRBJ2-1, the V gene TRBV28; unclear D gene. CDR1 MDHEN and CDR2 SYDVKM come from the germline V gene. The ends were cut back, 3 bases at V and 7 bases at J, with 7 bases in the middle. The CDR3 is 12 amino acids. The CDR3 bases are TGTGCCAGCAGTTTCTGGGGTAATGAGCAGTTCTTC. Its protein product is CASSFWGNEQFF.

This clone was seen a handful of times. This sequence joins TRBV5-6 and TRBJ2-1; 10 bases fit TRBD2. In germline, CDR1 is SGHDT, CDR2 YYEEEE. Trimming took 4 bases from V and 6 from J; bases not matched to a gene: 10. The CDR3 sequence is 16 residues long. CDR3 sequence: CASSLLPAGGFNEQFF. The CDR3 DNA reads TGTGCCAGCAGCCTCCTTCCAGCGGGAGGGTTCAATGAGCAGTTCTTC.